This T cell receptor (beta chain) was sequenced for a study of cytomegalovirus exposure and HLA in healthy donors. Whole-study results and caveats: Later analysis associated a missense DCLRE1C variant with TCR beta V- and J-gene trimming. TCR beta V segments were, for the most part, productive about 90% or about 30% of the time in an earlier analysis.

CDR1 is MNHEY and CDR2 is SVGAGI in the germline V gene. Trimming removed 8 bases from V and 0 bases from J; junction bases left unmatched: 8. CDR3 size: 15 residues. Remarks on this clone: Its antigen is as yet unknown.

The PCR employed 60 Vbeta primers together with 13 Jbeta primers. Profiled with immunoSEQ multiplex PCR; TCRdb holds only in-frame clones, not every one. The data contain fewer than 200,000 clones, 68% of them singletons. The gene calls are TRBV6-5 and TRBJ2-3, with TRBD2 matching over 7 bases. This clonotype was sampled from a woman aged 40 to 50 in good health and CMV-seropositive. The sequenced material came from PBMCs. CDR3 loop: CASGVFSGSTDTQYF. The CDR3 DNA follows: TGTGCCAGCGGGGTTTTTAGCGGGAGCACAGATACGCAGTATTTT.